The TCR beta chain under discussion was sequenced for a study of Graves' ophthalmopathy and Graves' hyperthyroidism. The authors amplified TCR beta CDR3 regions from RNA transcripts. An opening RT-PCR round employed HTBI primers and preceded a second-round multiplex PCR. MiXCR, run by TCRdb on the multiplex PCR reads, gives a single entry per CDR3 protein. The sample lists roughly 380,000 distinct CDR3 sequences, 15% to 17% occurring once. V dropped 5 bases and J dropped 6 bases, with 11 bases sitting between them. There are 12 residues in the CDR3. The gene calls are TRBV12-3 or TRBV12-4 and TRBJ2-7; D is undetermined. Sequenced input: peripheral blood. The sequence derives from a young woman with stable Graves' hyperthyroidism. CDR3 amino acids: CASSPPSLEQYF. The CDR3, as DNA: TGTGCCAGCAGTCCGCCCAGCCTCGAGCAGTACTTC.